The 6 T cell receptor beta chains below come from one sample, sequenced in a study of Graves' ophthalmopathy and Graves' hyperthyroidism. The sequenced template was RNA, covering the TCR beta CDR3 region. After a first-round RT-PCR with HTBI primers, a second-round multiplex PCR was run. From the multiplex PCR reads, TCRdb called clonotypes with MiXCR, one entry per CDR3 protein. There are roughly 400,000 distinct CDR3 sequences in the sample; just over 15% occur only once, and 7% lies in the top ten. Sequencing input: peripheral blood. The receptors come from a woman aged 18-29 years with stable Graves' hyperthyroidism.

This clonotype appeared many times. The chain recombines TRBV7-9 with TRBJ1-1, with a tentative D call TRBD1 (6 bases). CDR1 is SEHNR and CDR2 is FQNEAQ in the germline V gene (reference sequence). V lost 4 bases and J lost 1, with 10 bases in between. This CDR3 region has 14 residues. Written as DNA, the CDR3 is TGTGCCAGCAGCTCACCGGACAGGAACACTGAAGCTTTCTTT. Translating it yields CASSSPDRNTEAFF.

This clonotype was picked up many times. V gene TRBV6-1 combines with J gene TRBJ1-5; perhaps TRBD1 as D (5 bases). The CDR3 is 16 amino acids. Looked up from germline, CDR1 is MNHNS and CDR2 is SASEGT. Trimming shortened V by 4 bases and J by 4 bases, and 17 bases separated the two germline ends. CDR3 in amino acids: CASSGGGNVRNQPQHF. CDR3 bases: TGTGCCAGCAGTGGGGGGGGGAATGTGAGGAATCAGCCCCAGCATTTT.

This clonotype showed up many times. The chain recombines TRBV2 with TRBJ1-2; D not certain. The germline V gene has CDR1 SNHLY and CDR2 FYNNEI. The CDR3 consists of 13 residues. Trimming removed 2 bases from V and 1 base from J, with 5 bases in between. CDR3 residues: CASSESRNYGYTF. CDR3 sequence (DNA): TGTGCCAGCAGTGAAAGTCGTAACTATGGCTACACCTTC.

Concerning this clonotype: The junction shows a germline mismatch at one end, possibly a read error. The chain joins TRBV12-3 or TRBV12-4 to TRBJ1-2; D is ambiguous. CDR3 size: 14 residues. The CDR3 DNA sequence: TGTGCCAGCAGTTTAGACGGACGGAACTATGGCTACGCCTTC. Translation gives CASSLDGRNYGYAF.

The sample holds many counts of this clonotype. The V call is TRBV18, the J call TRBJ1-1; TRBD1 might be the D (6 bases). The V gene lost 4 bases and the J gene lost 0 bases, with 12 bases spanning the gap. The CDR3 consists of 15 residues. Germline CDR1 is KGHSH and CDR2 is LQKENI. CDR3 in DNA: TGTGCCAGCTCACGAGGGACATCCTTGAACACTGAAGCTTTCTTT. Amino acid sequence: CASSRGTSLNTEAFF.

This CDR3 reads CASSNHISPLVEQYF. The CDR3 region has the DNA TGTGCCAGCTCTAATCATATTTCACCTCTAGTAGAGCAGTACTTC. The rearrangement uses TRBV18 and TRBJ2-7; the D is unclear. Germline values: CDR1 KGHSH, CDR2 LQKENI. This CDR3 is built from 15 residues. Trimming pared 6 bases from V and 7 bases from J, leaving 22 bases between.